A selection of T cell receptor beta chains follows, all from one sample in a study of Ad26.COV2.S vaccination and SARS-CoV-2 variants. Some clones are missing from TCRdb's copy, which holds only in-frame ones; the method was immunoSEQ multiplex PCR. Found here are 410,000 or so clones, about nine tenths of them singletons; the top ten hold 12%. The sequencing here drew on peripheral blood, taken in a trial of Ad26.COV2.S vaccine versus placebo. The receptors were sampled from a person between 18 and 60 years old who received the Ad26.COV2.S COVID-19 vaccine or a placebo. The CDR3 runs from the conserved cysteine through the conserved F or W. The D gene is left open where the match is weak. Size is stated for part of the rows, as once, few or many counts, or as a class when the clone is expanded.

J,D,size,V,CDR3,DNA
TRBJ2-7,NA,NA,TRBV28,CASTVGGGVPYEQYF,TGTGCCAGCACCGTGGGAGGTGGGGTGCCCTACGAGCAGTACTTC
TRBJ2-5,NA,NA,TRBV11-2,CASSLGTFQYF,TGTGCCAGCAGCTTGGGGACTTTCCAGTACTTC
TRBJ1-3,NA,NA,TRBV6-5,CASSWDNSGNTIYF,TGTGCCAGCAGCTGGGACAACTCTGGAAACACCATATATTTT
TRBJ2-7,NA,NA,TRBV6-5,CASSRDTAAYEQYF,TGTGCCAGCAGTCGAGACACCGCCGCCTACGAGCAGTACTTC
TRBJ2-1,NA,NA,TRBV9,CASSVQGGTSYNEQFF,TGTGCCAGCAGCGTACAGGGGGGTACATCTTACAATGAGCAGTTCTTC
TRBJ2-1,NA,NA,TRBV6-5,CASSNTPVEQFF,TGTGCCAGCAGTAATACCCCGGTTGAGCAGTTCTTC
TRBJ1-2,TRBD1,NA,TRBV6-1,CASSQGGNYGYTF,TGTGCCAGCAGCCAGGGGGGGAACTATGGCTACACCTTC
TRBJ2-2,NA,once,TRBV4-3,CASSQEAQVTGELFF,TGCGCCAGCAGCCAAGAGGCCCAGGTGACTGGGGAGCTGTTTTTT
TRBJ1-3,NA,NA,TRBV7-2,CASSSQRYTIYF,TGTGCCAGCAGCTCCCAGCGGTACACCATATATTTT
TRBJ2-4,NA,NA,TRBV7-2,CASSSRRGYIQYF,TGTGCCAGCAGCTCCCGCCGGGGGTACATTCAGTACTTC
TRBJ2-2,TRBD2,NA,TRBV6-5,CASSRTSGSAGELFF,TGTGCCAGCAGTCGGACTAGCGGGTCGGCCGGGGAGCTGTTTTTT
TRBJ2-7,NA,NA,TRBV3-1/TRBV3-2,CASSSGSSYEQYF,TGTGCCAGCAGCAGTGGGAGCTCCTACGAGCAGTACTTC
TRBJ1-2,TRBD1,NA,TRBV5-1,CASGKTGTDYGYTF,TGCGCCAGCGGAAAAACCGGGACAGACTATGGCTACACCTTC
TRBJ1-1,NA,once,TRBV25-1,CASSEYRLGTEAFF,TGTGCCAGCAGTGAATACAGGTTGGGCACTGAAGCTTTCTTT
TRBJ1-2,NA,NA,TRBV7-9,CASSFDSYLGGYTF,TGTGCCAGCAGCTTCGACAGCTACTTGGGCGGCTACACCTTC
TRBJ2-7,NA,NA,TRBV28,CASSFNPPIVRYEQYF,TGTGCCAGCAGTTTTAACCCACCGATTGTGCGCTACGAGCAGTACTTC
TRBJ1-6,NA,NA,TRBV9,CASSARGDNSPLHF,TGTGCCAGCAGTGCGAGGGGTGATAATTCACCCCTCCACTTT
TRBJ1-3,TRBD1,once,TRBV30,CAWRATGGTGNTIYF,TGTGCCTGGAGGGCGACAGGGGGCACTGGAAACACCATATATTTT
TRBJ2-7,NA,few,TRBV5-1,CASSSTDEQYF,TGCGCCAGCAGTAGTACAGACGAGCAGTACTTC
TRBJ2-7,TRBD1,NA,TRBV4-1,CASSQSPGQGSHEQYF,TGCGCCAGCAGCCAAAGCCCGGGACAGGGGTCCCACGAGCAGTACTTC
TRBJ2-7,NA,NA,TRBV6-5,CASIQGKGSYEQYF,TGTGCCAGCATCCAGGGAAAGGGCTCCTACGAGCAGTACTTC
TRBJ1-1,NA,NA,TRBV11-2,CASSLELARLGSEAFF,TGTGCCAGCAGCTTAGAGTTAGCAAGGTTGGGTAGTGAAGCTTTCTTT
TRBJ1-4,TRBD1,NA,TRBV7-9,CASSPTTGFGEKLFF,TGTGCCAGCAGCCCGACGACAGGGTTTGGTGAAAAACTGTTTTTT
TRBJ2-5,NA,once,TRBV28,CASINSQGGETQYF,TGTGCCAGCATTAACAGCCAAGGTGGAGAGACCCAGTACTTC
TRBJ2-7,TRBD1,NA,TRBV7-8,CASSLVEQGAGEQYF,TGTGCCAGCAGCTTAGTGGAGCAGGGGGCGGGCGAGCAGTACTTC
TRBJ1-6,NA,few,TRBV29-1,CSARAGRNSPLHF,TGCAGCGCCAGGGCTGGGAGGAATTCACCCCTCCACTTT
TRBJ2-1,NA,NA,TRBV9,CASSVGRPGNEQFF,TGTGCCAGCAGCGTAGGCCGGCCGGGCAATGAGCAGTTCTTC
TRBJ2-1,TRBD1,NA,TRBV5-1,CASSARQGASYNEQFF,TGCGCCAGCAGCGCCCGACAGGGGGCCTCCTACAATGAGCAGTTCTTC
TRBJ2-1,TRBD1,NA,TRBV7-9,CASSFDTGAASGFF,TGTGCCAGCAGTTTCGATACAGGGGCCGCAAGCGGCTTCTTC
TRBJ2-5,NA,once,TRBV3-1/TRBV3-2,CASSQARIGLAQETQYF,TGTGCCAGCAGCCAAGCCAGGATTGGACTGGCCCAAGAGACCCAGTACTTC
TRBJ1-1,TRBD1,NA,TRBV7-9,CASSPTGTGRRAFF,TGTGCCAGCAGCCCGACAGGGACAGGGAGGAGAGCTTTCTTT
TRBJ1-5,NA,NA,TRBV30,CASDGTIGGQPQHF,TGTGCATCCGACGGGACAATCGGGGGTCAGCCCCAGCATTTT
TRBJ1-4,NA,NA,TRBV10-3,CAINNRTGYNEKLFF,TGTGCCATCAATAACAGGACGGGGTATAATGAAAAACTGTTTTTT
TRBJ2-7,NA,NA,TRBV30,CAWGSKGSTYEQYF,TGTGCCTGGGGTTCAAAGGGGTCCACCTACGAGCAGTACTTC
TRBJ2-7,TRBD2,NA,TRBV19,CASSIRTSGISYEQYF,TGTGCCAGTAGTATTCGGACTAGCGGGATAAGTTACGAGCAGTACTTC
TRBJ2-7,TRBD1,NA,TRBV2,CASSGQVPYEQYF,TGTGCCAGCAGCGGACAGGTCCCCTACGAGCAGTACTTC
TRBJ2-6,NA,NA,TRBV5-4,CASSPISGANVLTF,TGTGCCAGCAGCCCAATCTCTGGGGCCAACGTCCTGACTTTC
TRBJ2-1,TRBD2,NA,TRBV19,CASSLLAGAYNEQFF,TGTGCCAGTAGTCTCCTAGCGGGAGCTTACAATGAGCAGTTCTTC
TRBJ2-7,NA,NA,TRBV6-2/TRBV6-3,CASSYSSDREQYF,TGTGCCAGCAGTTACTCGTCCGACCGCGAGCAGTACTTC
TRBJ1-2,NA,NA,TRBV7-8,CASSLAGRSNYGYTF,TGTGCCAGCAGCTTAGCGGGCCGATCTAACTATGGCTACACCTTC
TRBJ2-1,NA,NA,TRBV9,CASSRGGGAEVDEQFF,TGTGCCAGCAGCAGGGGGGGCGGGGCGGAGGTCGATGAGCAGTTCTTC
TRBJ2-3,TRBD2,NA,TRBV5-1,CASSQRTSIDTQYF,TGCGCCAGCAGCCAACGGACTAGTATTGATACGCAGTATTTT
TRBJ2-1,NA,NA,TRBV30,CAWSRGSEQFF,TGTGCCTGGAGTAGGGGGAGTGAGCAGTTCTTC
TRBJ2-7,NA,once,TRBV18,CASSPLPRESYEQYF,TGTGCCAGCTCACCATTGCCCAGGGAATCCTACGAGCAGTACTTC
TRBJ2-2,NA,NA,TRBV27,CASHPWGTNTGELFF,TGTGCCAGCCACCCCTGGGGGACGAACACCGGGGAGCTGTTTTTT
TRBJ1-2,TRBD1,NA,TRBV4-3,CASSQETGANYGYTF,TGCGCCAGCAGCCAAGAGACAGGGGCTAACTATGGCTACACCTTC
TRBJ2-2,NA,NA,TRBV10-3,CAIRGVGDPGELFF,TGTGCCATCAGAGGGGTAGGAGACCCCGGGGAGCTGTTTTTT
TRBJ2-5,TRBD2,NA,TRBV29-1,CSTGLAVQETQYF,TGCAGCACTGGACTAGCGGTACAAGAGACCCAGTACTTC
TRBJ2-3,TRBD2,NA,TRBV9,CASSVEPSGSTDTQYF,TGTGCCAGCAGCGTAGAACCTAGCGGGAGCACAGATACGCAGTATTTT
TRBJ2-1,NA,NA,TRBV11-2,CASSPIPAPDNEQFF,TGTGCCAGCAGCCCCATACCAGCCCCCGACAATGAGCAGTTCTTC
TRBJ1-2,NA,NA,TRBV29-1,CSVEEDSYYGYTF,TGCAGCGTTGAAGAGGACTCCTACTATGGCTACACCTTC
TRBJ1-1,TRBD1,NA,TRBV29-1,CSVEDPQVGTGMNTEAFF,TGCAGCGTTGAAGATCCTCAAGTGGGGACAGGGATGAACACTGAAGCTTTCTTT
TRBJ2-7,TRBD2,NA,TRBV29-1,CSARTSGRAETYEQYF,TGCAGCGCCAGGACTAGCGGGAGGGCCGAAACTTACGAGCAGTACTTC
TRBJ1-1,NA,NA,TRBV24-1,CATSDSANTEAFF,TGTGCCACCAGTGATTCTGCGAACACTGAAGCTTTCTTT
TRBJ1-6,NA,NA,TRBV10-3,CAISVGGSYNSPLHF,TGTGCCATCAGTGTGGGGGGCTCCTATAATTCACCCCTCCACTTT
TRBJ1-3,NA,NA,TRBV11-2,CASTGQIGNTIYF,TGTGCCAGCACAGGACAGATTGGAAACACCATATATTTT
TRBJ2-1,TRBD2,NA,TRBV14,CASSFPGLAGEDNEQFF,TGTGCCAGCAGCTTTCCGGGACTAGCGGGAGAAGACAATGAGCAGTTCTTC
TRBJ2-6,NA,NA,TRBV25-1,CASSEWKGTNVLTF,TGTGCCAGCAGTGAATGGAAGGGGACCAACGTCCTGACTTTC
TRBJ2-6,NA,NA,TRBV30,CAWSGTANSGANVLTF,TGTGCCTGGAGTGGGACGGCGAACTCTGGGGCCAACGTCCTGACTTTC